This T cell receptor beta chain is from a study of blood T cell repertoires in COVID-19. Study context: The United States, Italy and Spain provided the acute and convalescent COVID-19 samples.

This clone was recorded only once. Self-reported history from a screening survey and questionnaire set each donor's cohort. Within 2 weeks of study entry, exposed participants had contacted a PCR-confirmed or clinician-diagnosed COVID-19 case. Under the authors' procedure: Reference gene primer amplification gave estimated nucleated cell counts. Libraries were prepared by immunoSEQ multiplex PCR; TCRdb keeps only in-frame clonotypes and omits some of them. The V and J calls and clone size were taken over from that table, and D and trimming were inferred from the DNA. Of 150,000 or so clones listed, 75% to 90% were seen once; the top ten hold approximately 5.3%. The CDR3 totals 14 residues. V was shortened by 5 bases and J by 6 bases, with 14 bases between the two germline ends. CDR1 is LNHDA and CDR2 is SQIVND in the germline V gene (reference sequence).

The sample was PBMCs or T cells enriched from blood (not recorded which). The TCR sequence derives from a man aged 65 to 85 who had been exposed to COVID-19. This chain links TRBV19 with TRBJ1-5; D possibly corresponds to TRBD1 (6 bases). This chain's CDR3 is CASSPGVLGQPQHF. The CDR3 coding sequence is TGTGCCAGTAGTCCAGGGGTCCTCGGTCAGCCCCAGCATTTT.